The 32 T cell receptor beta chains below all came from one sample that was sequenced in a study of CD8 T cells in ankylosing spondylitis. General study results and limits: What seemed typical of ankylosing spondylitis blood was a TCR beta motif built from several highly homologous variants.

TCRdb re-derived calls from the 5' RACE reads in MiXCR, one entry per CDR3 protein. The table lists 700,000 or so distinct CDR3 sequences, around 19% of them singletons. The antigens of these receptors remain unknown. The specimen was blood, either unsorted or a sorted T cell fraction (not recorded which). These receptors all stem from a male donor with ankylosing spondylitis.

This clonotype was recorded a few times. The J gene is TRBJ2-1, the V gene TRBV29-1, with D possibly being TRBD2 (5 bases). The germline V gene encodes CDR1 SQVTM and CDR2 ANQGSEA. This CDR3 is 13 amino acids long. V gave up 0 bases and J gave up 12 bases, with 15 bases separating them. The DNA of the CDR3 is TGCAGCGTTGAAGAGTTAAACGGGGTGATGCAGTTCTTC. Protein sequence: CSVEELNGVMQFF.

The chain combines TRBV5-5 with TRBJ2-7; D perhaps matches TRBD2 (6 bases). CDR1 is SGHKS and CDR2 is YYEKEE in the germline V gene (reference sequence). The CDR3 covers 14 residues. V lost 0 bases and J 3 bases, leaving 10 bases between the germline ends. The CDR3 DNA reads as TGTGCCAGCAGCTTGGCACGGACTAACTACGAGCAGTACTTC. This translates into CASSLARTNYEQYF.

The table lists this clonotype with many counts. The chain employs TRBV5-1 and TRBJ2-3; 10 positions match TRBD1. The CDR3 length is 15 residues. V shed 0 bases and J 4 bases; nucleotides not matched to a gene: 2. Per germline, CDR1 SGHRS and CDR2 YFSETQ. This chain's CDR3 is CASSLGTGGSDTQYF. The CDR3 bases are TGCGCCAGCAGCTTGGGGACAGGGGGTTCAGATACGCAGTATTTT. The variable domain in full, with the rest retrieved from reference TRBV5-1 and TRBJ2-3, is KAGVTQTPRYLIKTRGQQVTLSCSPISGHRSVSWYQQTPGQGLQFLFEYFSETQRNKGNFPGRFSGRQFSNSRSEMNVSTLELGDSALYLCASSLGTGGSDTQYFGPGTRLTVL.

This chain connects TRBV20-1 to TRBJ1-1; no definite D call. The CDR3 contains 12 residues. V lost 3 bases, J lost 1 base, and 6 bases lay in between. Germline V gene sequence: CDR1 DFQATT, CDR2 SNEGSKA (reference sequence). CDR3 region: CSARSPNTEAFF. As DNA, the CDR3 is TGCAGTGCTAGGTCCCCGAACACTGAAGCTTTCTTT.

The genes are TRBV4-2 and TRBJ2-5; no clear D gene. The CDR3 covers 14 residues. Trimming cost V 0 bases and J 4 bases, with 9 bases left between them. Germline lookup yields CDR1 LGHNA and CDR2 YNFKEQ. The CDR3 spells CASSQESAGETQYF. CDR3 DNA sequence: TGTGCCAGCAGCCAAGAGTCAGCCGGAGAGACCCAGTACTTC.

In the case of this clonotype: In this CDR3 the conserved last residue, phenylalanine or tryptophan, is missing, so a read error is likely. V usage is TRBV7-2 and J usage is TRBJ2-1, with 7 bases lining up with TRBD2. Germline V gene sequence: CDR1 SGHTA, CDR2 FQGNSA. The CDR3 runs 13 residues. With V trimmed by 1 base and J by 8 bases, 2 bases remained unmatched. The CDR3 DNA is TGTGCCAGCAGCTTAGGACTAGCTCATGAGCAGTTCTCC. Translating gives CASSLGLAHEQFS.

This clonotype was seen only a few times. The J gene is TRBJ1-6, the V gene TRBV12-3 or TRBV12-4, with a weak D call TRBD1 (5 bases). Trimming took off 1 base at V and 5 bases at J, with 12 bases between the two ends. The CDR3 loop spans 16 amino acids. The CDR3 loop is CASSLGRVGDNSPLHF. The DNA of the CDR3 is TGTGCCAGCAGTTTAGGCAGGGTTGGAGATAATTCACCCCTCCACTTT.

The chain employs TRBV7-2 and TRBJ2-7; 9 nucleotides align to TRBD1. The J segment lost 5 bases and the V segment lost 4 bases, leaving 12 bases of the junction unmatched. The CDR3 consists of 16 residues. Germline loops: CDR1 SGHTA, CDR2 FQGNSA. This chain's CDR3 is CASSSSWGQGYHEQYF. For the CDR3, the DNA is TGTGCCAGCAGCTCCTCCTGGGGACAGGGTTACCACGAGCAGTACTTC.

V and J are TRBV21-1 and TRBJ2-7. TRBV21-1 is annotated as a pseudogene. CDR3 length equals 18 residues. This CDR3 reads CASSKNGVDQGGPYEQYF. In nucleotides, the CDR3 is TGTGCCAGCAGCAAAAATGGGGTAGATCAAGGCGGCCCCTACGAGCAGTACTTC.

This sequence joins TRBV3-1 and TRBJ1-6; no clear D. Germline V gene sequence: CDR1 LGHDT, CDR2 YNNKEL (reference sequence). Trimming pared 5 bases from V and 8 bases from J, leaving 10 bases between. The CDR3 length is 13 residues. The CDR3, as DNA: TGTGCCAGCAGCGGAACTAGGGATTCACCCCTCCACTTT. Translation: CASSGTRDSPLHF. The entire variable domain, with the rest obtained from reference TRBV3-1 and TRBJ1-6, is as follows: DTAVSQTPKYLVTQMGNDKSIKCEQNLGHDTMYWYKQDSKKFLKIMFSYNNKELIINETVPNRFSPKSPDKAHLNLHINSLELGDSAVYFCASSGTRDSPLHFGNGTRLTVT.

The sample holds many counts of this clonotype. CDR3 DNA sequence: TGTGCCAGCAGTACAAGACAGATAACTGAAGCTTTCTTT. The encoded protein is CASSTRQITEAFF. The chain carries TRBV12-3 or TRBV12-4 and TRBJ1-1; a weak D match, TRBD1 (5 bases). This CDR3 contains 13 residues. The V end lost 5 bases, the J end lost 5 bases, and 12 bases lay between the germline ends.

This clonotype was found a few times. Here the CDR3 reads CASSYGTVPGARDPYEQYF. The CDR3 DNA is TGTGCCAGCAGTTACGGGACTGTTCCGGGGGCCAGGGACCCTTACGAGCAGTACTTC. The chain joins TRBV6-5 to TRBJ2-7; tentatively, D is TRBD1 or TRBD2 (6 bases each). Trimming shortened V by 2 bases and J by 4 bases, and 27 bases separated the two germline ends. CDR1 MNHEY and CDR2 SVGAGI come from the germline V gene. The CDR3 loop spans 19 amino acids.

This chain uses TRBV10-3 with TRBJ2-3; 8 positions match TRBD1. V trimming: 6 bases; J trimming: 4 bases; junction bases outside the gene matches: 6. This CDR3 comprises 14 residues. Germline values: CDR1 ENHRY, CDR2 SYGVKD. CDR3 loop: CAIRTTGQADTQYF. In DNA form, the CDR3 reads TGTGCCATCAGGACGACGGGACAGGCAGATACGCAGTATTTT.

V gene TRBV6-6 combines with J gene TRBJ2-7; TRBD1 matches 7 bases. Germline CDR1 reads MNHNY; CDR2 reads SVGAGI (reference sequence). Unmatched junction bases numbered 10, after V lost 5 bases and J lost 9 bases. This CDR3 is 13 amino acids long. The CDR3 sequence is CASSPKQGIGQYF. For the CDR3, the DNA is TGTGCCAGCAGTCCAAAACAGGGGATAGGGCAGTACTTC.

The rearrangement joins TRBV5-5 to TRBJ2-4, with 9 nucleotides matching TRBD1. Germline CDR1 is SGHKS and CDR2 is YYEKEE (reference sequence). The CDR3 is 14 amino acids. The trim removed 4 bases at V and 8 bases at J, leaving 7 bases unmatched. CDR3 amino acids: CASSPGQGRDIQYF. The DNA for the CDR3 is TGTGCCAGCAGCCCCGGACAGGGGAGGGACATTCAGTACTTC.

A few counts support this clonotype. The rearrangement links TRBV27 to TRBJ2-4, with TRBD1 matching 12 bases. V was pared by 6 bases and J by 7 bases, with 7 bases of the junction left unmatched. From germline, CDR1 is MNHEY and CDR2 SMNVEV (reference sequence). The CDR3 has 15 amino acids. The CDR3 bases are TGTGCCAGCAGCGACGGGACAGGGGGCTGGAACATTCAGTACTTC. Translating gives CASSDGTGGWNIQYF.

The chain employs TRBV12-3 or TRBV12-4 and TRBJ2-1; 10 nucleotides agree with TRBD2. CDR3 length: 19 amino acids. V lost 1 base and J lost 5; bases outside the gene matches: 14. DNA of the CDR3: TGTGCCAGCAGTTTAGAGGGCGGGATAGCGGGAGGACTAAACAATGAGCAGTTCTTC. Amino acid sequence: CASSLEGGIAGGLNNEQFF.

This clonotype was seen a handful of times. The chain couples TRBV11-2 to TRBJ1-5; no clear D gene. Per the germline V gene, CDR1 is SGHAT and CDR2 is FQNNGV. The CDR3 loop spans 14 amino acids. Trimming pared 3 bases from V and 7 bases from J, leaving 13 bases between. The CDR3: CASSFGVAKQPQHF. The CDR3, as DNA: TGTGCCAGCAGCTTCGGGGTGGCCAAGCAGCCCCAGCATTTT.

The rearrangement links TRBV5-1 to TRBJ2-3; D remains ambiguous. Trimming removed 5 bases from V and 2 bases from J, with 12 bases in between. Germline CDR1 and CDR2: SGHRS and YFSETQ. The CDR3 extends over 14 amino acids. The CDR3 region is CASSRDGDTDTQYF. As DNA, the CDR3 is TGCGCCAGCAGTCGTGACGGAGACACAGATACGCAGTATTTT. Using reference TRBV5-1 and TRBJ2-3 for the parts outside the CDR3, the full variable domain is KAGVTQTPRYLIKTRGQQVTLSCSPISGHRSVSWYQQTPGQGLQFLFEYFSETQRNKGNFPGRFSGRQFSNSRSEMNVSTLELGDSALYLCASSRDGDTDTQYFGPGTRLTVL.

This chain joins TRBV15 and TRBJ1-2, with D possibly being TRBD1 (5 bases). This CDR3 spans 14 amino acids. The germline gives CDR1 LNHNV, CDR2 YYDKDF (reference sequence). The ends were cut back, 2 bases at V and 4 bases at J, with 11 bases in the middle. This CDR3 is CATSRHSGTYGYTF. The CDR3 bases are TGTGCCACCAGCAGACACTCGGGGACCTATGGCTACACCTTC.

The genes are TRBV5-1 and TRBJ1-3; 7 bases fit TRBD1. CDR3 length: 16 amino acids. Germline loops: CDR1 SGHRS, CDR2 YFSETQ. The trim removed 0 bases at V and 1 base at J, leaving 4 bases unmatched. This chain's CDR3 is CASSLGQGESGNTIYF. The CDR3 nucleotides are TGCGCCAGCAGCTTGGGCCAGGGGGAATCTGGAAACACCATATATTTT.

In its sample, this clonotype was seen a few times. The chain couples TRBV20-1 to TRBJ2-4; D might be TRBD2 (6 bases). Germline V gene lookup returns CDR1 DFQATT and CDR2 SNEGSKA (reference sequence). Trimming shortened V by 4 bases and J by 5 bases, and 15 bases separated the two germline ends. This CDR3 has 14 amino acids. This CDR3 is CSAKSGGKENIQYF. DNA of the CDR3: TGCAGTGCTAAGAGCGGAGGGAAGGAAAACATTCAGTACTTC.

The V gene is TRBV5-1, the J gene TRBJ2-3; D not certain. The CDR3 contains 15 residues. V lost 5 bases and J lost 0, with 13 bases in between. CDR1 SGHRS and CDR2 YFSETQ come from the germline V gene. The CDR3 here is CASSTTPPSTDTQYF. CDR3 DNA sequence: TGCGCCAGCAGTACGACCCCTCCTAGCACAGATACGCAGTATTTT. Based on the CDR3 plus reference TRBV5-1 and TRBJ2-3, the full variable domain is KAGVTQTPRYLIKTRGQQVTLSCSPISGHRSVSWYQQTPGQGLQFLFEYFSETQRNKGNFPGRFSGRQFSNSRSEMNVSTLELGDSALYLCASSTTPPSTDTQYFGPGTRLTVL.

This clonotype has just a few counts. The chain recombines TRBV20-1 with TRBJ1-5; 11 bases are a match to TRBD1. CDR3 length: 16 residues. Germline V gene sequence: CDR1 DFQATT, CDR2 SNEGSKA (reference sequence). The V segment lost 6 bases and the J segment 2 bases; nucleotides outside the gene matches: 9. CDR3 in amino acids: CSADGQGAPGNQPQHF. The CDR3 region has the DNA TGCAGTGCCGACGGACAGGGGGCGCCGGGCAATCAGCCCCAGCATTTT.

This clonotype has a handful of counts. The chain is built from TRBV7-2 and TRBJ2-3, with 11 nucleotides matching TRBD2. J lost 3 bases, V lost 2 bases, and 4 bases had no gene match. The germline CDR1 and CDR2 sequences are SGHTA and FQGNSA. The CDR3 contains 16 residues. Written as DNA, the CDR3 is TGTGCCAGCAGCTTACCCACTAGCGGGAGTACAGATACGCAGTATTTT. It encodes CASSLPTSGSTDTQYF. Complete variable domain (other parts from reference TRBV7-2 and TRBJ2-3): GAGVSQSPSNKVTEKGKDVELRCDPISGHTALYWYRQSLGQGLEFLIYFQGNSAPDKSGLPSDRFSAERTGGSVSTLTIQRTQQEDSAVYLCASSLPTSGSTDTQYFGPGTRLTVL.

The table lists this clonotype with a few counts. V gene TRBV2 combines with J gene TRBJ1-1; 8 bases line up with TRBD1. Germline CDR1 is SNHLY and CDR2 is FYNNEI. The length of the CDR3 is 16 residues. V gave up 7 bases and J gave up 6 bases; unmatched junction bases: 16. DNA of the CDR3: TGTGCCAGCATCAAGGACAGGGCGGTCATGGGCGCTGAAGCTTTCTTT. Translating gives CASIKDRAVMGAEAFF. The complete variable domain, with remaining parts taken from reference TRBV2 and TRBJ1-1, reads EPEVTQTPSHQVTQMGQEVILRCVPISNHLYFYWYRQILGQKVEFLVSFYNNEISEKSEIFDDQFSVERPDGSNFTLKIRSTKLEDSAMYFCASIKDRAVMGAEAFFGQGTRLTVV.

This clonotype showed up just a few times. This sequence joins TRBV20-1 and TRBJ1-1; TRBD1 is a possible D gene (6 bases). The V end lost 3 bases, the J end lost 4 bases, and 15 bases lay between the germline ends. The germline V gene encodes CDR1 DFQATT and CDR2 SNEGSKA (reference sequence). The CDR3 runs to 14 residues. The CDR3 loop is CSASHGGPSTEAFF. Written as DNA, the CDR3 is TGCAGTGCTAGCCACGGGGGGCCCAGCACTGAAGCTTTCTTT.

This clonotype was observed at least ten times. The chain carries TRBV11-1 and TRBJ2-1, with 12 bases aligning to TRBD2. J was trimmed by 7 bases and V by 4 bases; bases with no gene match: 14. This CDR3 spans 18 amino acids. Germline V gene lookup returns CDR1 SGHAT and CDR2 FQDESV (reference sequence). CDR3 DNA: TGTGCCAGCAGCTCCAAACTTCGGACTAGCGGGACTCGGAATGAGCAGTTCTTC. Protein product: CASSSKLRTSGTRNEQFF.

This clonotype was recorded a few times. The chain links TRBV12-3 or TRBV12-4 to TRBJ1-1; D possibly corresponds to TRBD1 (5 bases). The CDR3 consists of 14 residues. V was pared by 7 bases and J by 0 bases, with 12 bases between. The CDR3 reads CASIAGFMNTEAFF. For the CDR3, the DNA is TGTGCCAGCATCGCAGGGTTCATGAACACTGAAGCTTTCTTT.

In its sample, this clonotype was seen a few times. The chain recombines TRBV5-1 with TRBJ2-1; TRBD2 agrees at 8 bases. This CDR3 comprises 16 residues. V trimming: 3 bases; J trimming: 9 bases; junction bases outside the gene matches: 14. CDR1 is SGHRS and CDR2 is YFSETQ in the germline V gene. The CDR3 is CASSWQSGRRLGEQFF. The CDR3 nucleotides are TGCGCCAGCAGCTGGCAAAGCGGGAGAAGACTCGGTGAGCAGTTCTTC. Full variable domain (rest looked up from reference TRBV5-1 and TRBJ2-1): KAGVTQTPRYLIKTRGQQVTLSCSPISGHRSVSWYQQTPGQGLQFLFEYFSETQRNKGNFPGRFSGRQFSNSRSEMNVSTLELGDSALYLCASSWQSGRRLGEQFFGPGTRLTVL.

This clonotype was seen at least ten times. V usage is TRBV12-3 or TRBV12-4 and J usage is TRBJ1-5, with D possibly TRBD1 on 6 matching bases. The CDR3 has 13 residues. V dropped 6 bases and J dropped 4 bases, with 10 bases sitting between them. In nucleotides, the CDR3 is TGTGCCAGCAGACAGGGAGCGAATCAGCCCCAGCATTTT. Its translation is CASRQGANQPQHF.

This clonotype appeared a few times. The chain is built from TRBV12-3 or TRBV12-4 and TRBJ1-5, with 7 nucleotides matching TRBD1. The CDR3 covers 16 residues. The V gene end was trimmed by 5 bases and the J gene end by 0 bases; junction bases not matched to a gene: 7. Here the CDR3 reads CASSHKRDSSNQPQHF. DNA of the CDR3: TGTGCCAGCAGTCATAAAAGGGACAGTAGCAATCAGCCCCAGCATTTT.